The rows below give T cell receptor beta chains drawn from one sample of a study of OX40 agonist ivuxolimab in advanced cancers. Profiled with immunoSEQ multiplex PCR; TCRdb holds only in-frame clones, not every one. The data show tens of thousands of clones, 88% seen once. The sequences come from CD4+ or CD8+ T cells sorted from blood, collected in a trial of the OX40 agonist ivuxolimab. Source of these receptors: an adult with an advanced solid tumor such as melanoma, head and neck, liver or kidney cancer. The CDR3 runs from the conserved cysteine through the conserved F or W. A D gene is named only where the DNA matches it firmly. Not all rows give a size; the values are once, few, many and, for expanded clones, a class.

J,V,D,size,DNA,CDR3
TRBJ2-3,TRBV19,.,.,TGTGCCAGTAGTACACACACAGATACGCAGTATTTT,CASSTHTDTQYF
TRBJ1-3,TRBV6-5,.,.,TGTGCCAGCACGTCGACCAATCGAAACACCATATATTTT,CASTSTNRNTIYF
TRBJ1-2,TRBV5-1,TRBD1,.,TGCGCCAGCAGGCCAGACAGGGAGGGTGGCTACACCTTC,CASRPDREGGYTF
TRBJ1-1,TRBV14,.,.,TGTGCCAGCAGCCCCCGTCGGCAGGGGATGGCTTTCTTT,CASSPRRQGMAFF
TRBJ2-5,TRBV2,TRBD1,.,TGTGCCGGCCGGACAGGACAAGAGACCCAGTACTTC,CAGRTGQETQYF
TRBJ1-1,TRBV4-3,.,.,TGCGCCAGCAGCCAAGACGGGACTGGAAGAAACACTGAAGCTTTCTTT,CASSQDGTGRNTEAFF
TRBJ2-3,TRBV5-1,.,.,TGCGCCAGCAGCTTACCTGGGGGGACTTCTAGCACAGATACGCAGTATTTT,CASSLPGGTSSTDTQYF
TRBJ1-2,TRBV7-9,.,.,TGTGCCAGCAGCTTGGACGTGGACTATGGCTACACCTTC,CASSLDVDYGYTF
TRBJ2-5,TRBV9,.,.,TGTGCCAGCAGCGTAAGGAGTGAGGAGACCCAGTACTTC,CASSVRSEETQYF
TRBJ1-6,TRBV27,.,.,TGTGCCAGCAGAACCTTAGGGACACTTAATTCACCCCTCCACTTT,CASRTLGTLNSPLHF
TRBJ2-7,TRBV18,.,.,TGTGCCAGCTCACCAGGGGGGTACGAGCAGTACTTC,CASSPGGYEQYF
TRBJ1-6,TRBV5-8,TRBD1,once,TGTGCCAGCAGCTTAGGTGAGGGGACAGAGGATTCACCCCTCCACTTT,CASSLGEGTEDSPLHF